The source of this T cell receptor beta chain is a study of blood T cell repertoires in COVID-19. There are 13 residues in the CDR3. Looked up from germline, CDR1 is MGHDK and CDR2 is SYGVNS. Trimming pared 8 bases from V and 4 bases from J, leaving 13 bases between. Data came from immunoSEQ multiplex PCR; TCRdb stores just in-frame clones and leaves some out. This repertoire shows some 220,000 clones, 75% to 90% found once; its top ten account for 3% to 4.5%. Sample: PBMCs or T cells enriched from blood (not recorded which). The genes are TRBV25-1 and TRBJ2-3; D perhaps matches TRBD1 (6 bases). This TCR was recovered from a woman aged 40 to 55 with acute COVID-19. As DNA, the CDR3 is TGTGCCAGCCGCAAACAGGGCGCAGATACGCAGTATTTT. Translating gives CASRKQGADTQYF. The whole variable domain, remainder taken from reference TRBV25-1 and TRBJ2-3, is EADIYQTPRYLVIGTGKKITLECSQTMGHDKMYWYQQDPGMELHLIHYSYGVNSTEKGDLSSESTVSRIRTEHFPLTLESARPSHTSQYLCASRKQGADTQYFGPGTRLTVL.